These 4 T cell receptor beta chains came from one sample sequenced in a study of cytomegalovirus exposure and HLA in healthy donors. In the PCR, 60 Vbeta and 13 Jbeta primers were used. The protocol was immunoSEQ multiplex PCR, while the TCRdb copy is restricted to in-frame clones and leaves out a portion. The repertoire holds under 150,000 clones, with about 70% as singletons. Input material: PBMCs. Every receptor here comes from a woman aged 35 to 49 in good health and CMV-seronegative.

The genes are TRBV30 and TRBJ1-4; 7 nucleotides align to TRBD1. Per germline, CDR1 GTSNPN and CDR2 SVGIG (reference sequence). Germline trimming cut 4 bases from V and 8 bases from J; bases unmatched to any gene: 10. The CDR3 extends over 14 amino acids. Here the CDR3 DNA reads TGTGCCTGGAATAGAGGGGGCCAGGGCGAAAAACTGTTTTTT. Translated: CAWNRGGQGEKLFF. Together with reference TRBV30 and TRBJ1-4, the CDR3 gives the full variable domain: SQTIHQWPATLVQPVGSPLSLECTVEGTSNPNLYWYRQAAGRGLQLLFYSVGIGQISSEVPQNLSASRPQDRQFILSSKKLLLSDSGFYLCAWNRGGQGEKLFFGSGTQLSVL.

V and J are TRBV6-1 and TRBJ2-1; 7 nucleotides align to TRBD2. V was pared by 6 bases and J by 5 bases, with 7 bases of the junction left unmatched. The CDR3 covers 14 residues. The germline V gene encodes CDR1 MNHNS and CDR2 SASEGT. This chain's CDR3 is CASSDTLANNEQFF. DNA for the CDR3: TGTGCCAGCAGCGATACACTAGCGAACAATGAGCAGTTCTTC.

This chain connects TRBV4-1 to TRBJ2-5, with D tentatively TRBD1 (6 bases). CDR1 and CDR2 (germline): MGHRA, YSYEKL. The V end lost 2 bases, the J end lost 3 bases, and 7 bases lay between the germline ends. The CDR3 extends over 13 amino acids. The CDR3 spells CASSQRDKETQYF. CDR3 DNA: TGCGCCAGCAGCCAAAGGGACAAAGAGACCCAGTACTTC.

This rearrangement joins TRBV5-1 to TRBJ1-4; perhaps TRBD1 as D (5 bases). With 0 bases removed from V and 8 bases from J, the gap between germline ends came to 17 bases. CDR3 length: 16 residues. The V gene's germline CDR1 is SGHRS and CDR2 YFSETQ. Here the CDR3 DNA reads TGCGCCAGCAGCTTGGAGGGTCGGGGGACCCGGGAAAAACTGTTTTTT. This encodes CASSLEGRGTREKLFF.